The 27 T cell receptor beta chains below all came from one sample that was sequenced in a study of regulatory T cells in long-lasting Graves disease. CDR3-region Arm-PCR and iRepertoire HTBI primers produced the TCR beta libraries. TCRdb re-derived calls from the multiplex PCR reads in MiXCR, one entry per CDR3 protein. Of approximately 400,000 distinct CDR3 sequences listed, 23% are singletons. Time point specified: persistent/refractory GD, antithyroid drugs over 5 years with positive TRAb. Following extraction of RNA from PBMCs, that RNA was used to make the TCR library. The specimen comprised peripheral blood mononuclear cells (PBMCs), sampled when the disease was refractory, from a patient treated with antithyroid drugs. Every receptor here comes from a female donor with Graves disease.

V gene TRBV7-2 combines with J gene TRBJ2-2; possibly TRBD1 for D (5 bases). In germline, CDR1 is SGHTA, CDR2 FQGNSA. This CDR3 is built from 16 residues. V lost 3 bases and J 2 bases, leaving 13 bases between the germline ends. The CDR3: CASSLAAGQNTGELFF. CDR3 nucleotide sequence: TGTGCCAGCAGCTTGGCCGCTGGACAAAACACCGGGGAGCTGTTTTTT.

This clonotype was seen a few times. The J gene is TRBJ2-3, the V gene TRBV11-2; 9 nucleotides agree with TRBD1. Germline V gene sequence: CDR1 SGHAT, CDR2 FQNNGV. The CDR3 length is 16 residues. The trim removed 5 bases at V and 0 bases at J, leaving 6 bases unmatched. Here the CDR3 reads CASSRPGQGSTDTQYF. In nucleotides, the CDR3 is TGTGCCAGCAGCAGGCCGGGACAGGGCAGCACAGATACGCAGTATTTT.

A word on this clonotype: A read error may produce the germline difference seen at one junction end. V and J are TRBV7-9 and TRBJ2-5; the D gene could be TRBD1 or TRBD2 (5 bases each). Germline-derived CDR1 and CDR2 are SEHNR and FQNEAQ (reference sequence). The CDR3 is 13 amino acids. CDR3 coding DNA: TGTGCCAGCAGCTTAAGTAACAAGGGACCTTCTTCCTTC. This translates into CASSLSNKGPSSF.

Points on this clonotype: A clone one base away is much larger, so this may be a read error. The chain is built from TRBV7-2 and TRBJ2-7; 8 positions agree with TRBD2. CDR1 and CDR2 (germline): SGHTA, FQGNSA. This CDR3 comprises 15 residues. V lost 0 bases and J lost 5; bases outside the gene matches: 6. The CDR3 bases are TGTACCAGCAGCTTAGCCGCGGCGGGAGGACACGAGCAGTACTTC. Protein product: CTSSLAAAGGHEQYF.

This clonotype was picked up many times. The DNA for the CDR3 is TGTGCCAGCAGTGAAATGACGGTGAACACTGAAGCTTTCTTT. Protein sequence: CASSEMTVNTEAFF. The chain links TRBV6-1 to TRBJ1-1; D gene ambiguous. There are 14 residues in the CDR3. The germline gives CDR1 MNHNS, CDR2 SASEGT. The ends were cut back, 2 bases at V and 0 bases at J, with 7 bases in the middle.

There are a few counts of this clonotype. The chain uses TRBV9 and TRBJ2-5, with 8 positions matching TRBD2. Germline V gene lookup returns CDR1 SGDLS and CDR2 YYNGEE. The CDR3 covers 13 residues. J was trimmed by 4 bases and V by 2 bases; bases with no gene match: 1. Here the CDR3 reads CASSVLAGETQYF. CDR3 in DNA: TGTGCCAGCAGCGTTCTAGCGGGAGAGACCCAGTACTTC.

This clonotype was counted between two and nine times. The chain recombines TRBV11-2 with TRBJ2-3; 14 bases map to TRBD2. CDR3 length: 16 residues. The ends lost 3 bases at V and 4 bases at J; junction bases unmatched: 3. CDR1 is SGHAT, CDR2 FQNNGV, per germline. The CDR3: CASSFGTSGRADTQYF. For the CDR3, the DNA is TGTGCCAGCAGCTTTGGGACTAGCGGGAGAGCAGATACGCAGTATTTT.

The chain has TRBV20-1 and TRBJ1-1, with TRBD1 matching 7 bases. CDR1 and CDR2 from the germline V gene are DFQATT and SNEGSKA (reference sequence). V lost 5 bases, J lost 4 bases, and 13 bases stayed unmatched. This CDR3 contains 15 residues. CDR3: CSAPPITGESTEAFF. In DNA form, the CDR3 reads TGCAGTGCTCCTCCCATCACAGGGGAGAGCACTGAAGCTTTCTTT.

Note on this clonotype: A much larger clone differs from this one at a single base, so this may be a read error. The chain is built from TRBV7-2 and TRBJ1-2, with D perhaps TRBD1 (6 bases). Germline lookup yields CDR1 SGHTA and CDR2 FQGNSA. This CDR3 region has 14 residues. CDR3 DNA: TGTGCCAGCAGCTCCATCACAGGGTTAGGAGGCTGCACCTTC. Protein sequence: CASSSITGLGGCTF.

Regarding this clonotype: A much larger clonotype is one base distant, so this may be a read error. The gene calls are TRBV3-1 and TRBJ2-2; 8 bases align to TRBD2. The germline V gene encodes CDR1 LGHDT and CDR2 YNNKEL (reference sequence). The CDR3 is 16 amino acids. The CDR3 sequence is CASGQGERERTGELFF. CDR3 coding DNA: TGTGCCAGCGGCCAAGGCGAGCGGGAGAGGACCGGGGAGCTGTTTTTT.

In this sample, this clonotype turned up many times. The V gene is TRBV28, the J gene TRBJ2-7; D not resolved. Germline V gene sequence: CDR1 MDHEN, CDR2 SYDVKM. The length of the CDR3 is 13 residues. The V end was cut by 5 bases, the J end by 10 bases, with 18 bases between. The CDR3 bases are TGTGCCAGCAGTCCTCCCCACCCGACACCCCAGTACTTC. Protein product: CASSPPHPTPQYF.

This clonotype was picked up a small number of times. The chain joins TRBV6-2 or TRBV6-3 to TRBJ1-5; D perhaps matches TRBD1 (5 bases). Trimming shortened V by 10 bases and J by 0 bases, and 22 bases separated the two germline ends. The CDR3 spans 17 residues. Per the germline V gene, CDR1 is MNHEY and CDR2 is SVGEGT. The CDR3 is CATLWSAGLNSNQPQHF. CDR3 nucleotide sequence: TGTGCCACCTTATGGAGCGCGGGGCTCAATAGCAATCAGCCCCAGCATTTT.

The CDR3 reads CASSPGRQAYTF. CDR3 DNA: TGCGCCAGCAGCCCCGGCCGACAGGCCTACACCTTC. This chain joins TRBV5-1 and TRBJ1-2; weak D call: TRBD1 (6 bases). CDR3 length equals 12 residues. The germline V gene has CDR1 SGHRS and CDR2 YFSETQ. The germline V and J ends were trimmed by 4 bases and 10 bases, with 14 bases remaining between them.

The chain uses TRBV20-1 and TRBJ2-1; weak D call: TRBD2 (6 bases). The CDR3 contains 12 residues. Germline V gene data show CDR1 as DFQATT and CDR2 as SNEGSKA (reference sequence). Between the trimmed V and J ends, which lost 5 bases and 12 bases, there was a span of 17 bases. The CDR3 bases are TGCAGTGCTGGCCTTGGAGGGCAGGGGCAGTTCTTC. This sequence encodes CSAGLGGQGQFF.

The CDR3 here is CASSLAGLAFF. CDR3 sequence (DNA): TGTGCCAGCAGCTTGGCAGGTTTGGCTTTCTTT. The V call is TRBV7-2, the J call TRBJ1-1; D is unclear. Looked up from germline, CDR1 is SGHTA and CDR2 is FQGNSA. The CDR3 has 11 residues. The V end lost 3 bases, the J end lost 11 bases, and 10 bases lay between the germline ends. The full variable domain, in which reference TRBV7-2 and TRBJ1-1 provide the parts outside the CDR3, is GAGVSQSPSNKVTEKGKDVELRCDPISGHTALYWYRQSLGQGLEFLIYFQGNSAPDKSGLPSDRFSAERTGGSVSTLTIQRTQQEDSAVYLCASSLAGLAFFGQGTRLTVV.

This clonotype was recorded many times. The V gene is TRBV30, the J gene TRBJ1-5, with 8 nucleotides matching TRBD1. The CDR3 is 14 amino acids. Trimming took 5 bases from V and 1 from J; bases not matched to a gene: 4. The germline gives CDR1 GTSNPN, CDR2 SVGIG (reference sequence). The CDR3 DNA reads TGTGCCTGGCGGGGACAGGCGAGCAATCAGCCCCAGCATTTT. Residues: CAWRGQASNQPQHF.

This clonotype was recorded many times. This chain links TRBV15 with TRBJ1-1; no clear D gene. The CDR3 loop spans 15 amino acids. Germline values: CDR1 LNHNV, CDR2 YYDKDF (reference sequence). The V end lost 5 bases, the J end lost 1 base, and 14 bases lay between the germline ends. The CDR3 spells CATSAIEAANTEAFF. The CDR3 DNA is TGTGCCACCAGCGCCATCGAAGCGGCGAACACTGAAGCTTTCTTT. The variable domain in full, with the rest retrieved from reference TRBV15 and TRBJ1-1, is DAMVIQNPRYQVTQFGKPVTLSCSQTLNHNVMYWYQQKSSQAPKLLFHYYDKDFNNEADTPDNFQSRRPNTSFCFLDIRSPGLGDTAMYLCATSAIEAANTEAFFGQGTRLTVV.

The rearrangement links TRBV2 to TRBJ2-3; D uncertain. The germline V gene encodes CDR1 SNHLY and CDR2 FYNNEI. This CDR3 has 10 residues. V dropped 9 bases and J dropped 2 bases, with 3 bases sitting between them. The CDR3 DNA follows: TGTGCCAGAAACACAGATACGCAGTATTTT. Translated: CARNTDTQYF. The variable domain in full, completed from reference TRBV2 and TRBJ2-3, reads EPEVTQTPSHQVTQMGQEVILRCVPISNHLYFYWYRQILGQKVEFLVSFYNNEISEKSEIFDDQFSVERPDGSNFTLKIRSTKLEDSAMYFCARNTDTQYFGPGTRLTVL.

In its sample, this clonotype was seen many times. CDR3 DNA sequence: TGTGCCAGCAGTCCCCGGCCCGCTGAAGCTTTCTTT. Amino acids: CASSPRPAEAFF. The chain links TRBV12-3 or TRBV12-4 to TRBJ1-1; D is unresolved. V lost 5 bases and J lost 6, with 10 bases in between. CDR3 length equals 12 residues.

This chain uses TRBV5-6 with TRBJ2-7, with a possible D match to TRBD2 (5 bases). The CDR3 runs to 15 residues. CDR1 and CDR2 (germline): SGHDT, YYEEEE. V lost 1 base to trimming and J lost 3 bases, with 14 bases between them. CDR3 sequence (DNA): TGTGCCAGCAGCTTGTTCGGGGAAGTAGGCTACGAGCAGTACTTC. Amino acids: CASSLFGEVGYEQYF.

The V and J genes are TRBV15 and TRBJ1-3; D uncertain. Germline CDR1 is LNHNV and CDR2 is YYDKDF (reference sequence). CDR3 length: 15 amino acids. The V end lost 0 bases, the J end lost 1 base, and 7 bases lay between the germline ends. This CDR3 reads CATSRDAQSGNTIYF. In nucleotides, the CDR3 is TGTGCCACCAGCAGAGATGCGCAATCTGGAAACACCATATATTTT. Full variable domain (remainder filled in from reference TRBV15 and TRBJ1-3): DAMVIQNPRYQVTQFGKPVTLSCSQTLNHNVMYWYQQKSSQAPKLLFHYYDKDFNNEADTPDNFQSRRPNTSFCFLDIRSPGLGDTAMYLCATSRDAQSGNTIYFGEGSWLTVV.

This clonotype was counted at least ten times. The chain employs TRBV7-3 and TRBJ1-1; D remains ambiguous. The CDR3 contains 13 residues. Looked up from germline, CDR1 is SGHTA and CDR2 is FQGTGA. Trimming removed 2 bases from V and 2 bases from J, with 6 bases in between. This chain's CDR3 is CASSLYTNTEAFF. The CDR3 nucleotides read TGTGCCAGCAGCTTATACACAAACACTGAAGCTTTCTTT.

The CDR3 DNA is TGCAGCGTTGAGAGGCCCTCGGAGGAGACCCAGTACTTC. Its translation: CSVERPSEETQYF. The J gene is TRBJ2-5, the V gene TRBV29-1; D ambiguous. This CDR3 comprises 13 residues. V dropped 3 bases and J dropped 5 bases, with 13 bases sitting between them. Germline V gene lookup returns CDR1 SQVTM and CDR2 ANQGSEA.

CDR3 protein: CSADDPGTGANMNTEAFF. The CDR3 DNA is TGCAGTGCTGACGACCCCGGGACAGGGGCCAACATGAACACTGAAGCTTTCTTT. The chain joins TRBV20-1 to TRBJ1-1; 10 nucleotides agree with TRBD1. The CDR3 extends over 18 amino acids. The V and J ends lost 5 bases and 0 bases, in that order; junction bases with no gene match: 15. The V gene's germline CDR1 is DFQATT and CDR2 SNEGSKA (reference sequence).

V usage is TRBV2 and J usage is TRBJ2-3; weak D call: TRBD1 (6 bases). With 2 bases removed from V and 6 bases from J, the gap between germline ends came to 6 bases. The germline CDR1 and CDR2 sequences are SNHLY and FYNNEI. This CDR3 comprises 12 residues. CDR3 DNA: TGTGCCAGCAGTGAAACAGGGGATACGCAGTATTTT. Protein sequence: CASSETGDTQYF.

This clonotype occurred a few times. This chain joins TRBV5-1 and TRBJ2-5, with 7 bases fitting TRBD1. CDR3 size: 16 residues. J lost 3 bases, V lost 0 bases, and 8 bases had no gene match. CDR1 is SGHRS, CDR2 YFSETQ, per germline. The CDR3 loop reads CASSLGTGDDEETQYF. The CDR3 nucleotides read TGCGCCAGCAGCTTGGGTACAGGGGATGACGAAGAGACCCAGTACTTC.

This clonotype was seen more than once but under ten times. V usage is TRBV7-2 and J usage is TRBJ2-7; 9 bases match TRBD2. The CDR3 is made up of 12 amino acids. CDR1 is SGHTA and CDR2 is FQGNSA in the germline V gene. J lost 13 bases, V lost 5 bases, and 9 bases had no gene match. This chain's CDR3 is CASSLGGTSLYF. DNA of the CDR3: TGTGCCAGCAGCCTAGGCGGGACTAGCTTATACTTC.